These 24 T cell receptor beta chains were sequenced from one sample in a study of blood T cells in healthy people across ages. Combining a sample-barcoded 5' primer with a J-beta primer mix, a second PCR ran for roughly 7 to 11 cycles. TCRdb re-called the 5' RACE reads through MiXCR, storing one row per CDR3 protein. The table shows nearly 1 million distinct CDR3 sequences, with roughly 51% occurring only once. The sample taken for sequencing was blood. The receptor set was obtained from a woman aged 55-75 years in good health.

This chain links TRBV12-3 or TRBV12-4 with TRBJ1-1; D ambiguous. Trimming took off 6 bases at V and 3 bases at J, with 11 bases between the two ends. There are 13 residues in the CDR3. CDR3 region: CASRPPSDTEAFF. CDR3 nucleotides: TGTGCCAGCAGGCCTCCATCGGACACTGAAGCTTTCTTT.

The chain couples TRBV7-2 to TRBJ2-2; 7 bases are a match to TRBD2. J lost 7 bases, V lost 6 bases, and 17 bases had no gene match. This CDR3 is built from 17 residues. Germline V gene lookup returns CDR1 SGHTA and CDR2 FQGNSA. CDR3 in DNA: TGTGCCAGCAGTAGTGCCCTAGGACTAGTATCTGTCGGGGAGCTGTTTTTT. This gives the protein CASSSALGLVSVGELFF.

The chain employs TRBV6-5 and TRBJ2-1; 10 nucleotides match TRBD1. The V and J ends lost 0 bases and 7 bases, in that order; junction bases with no gene match: 6. The CDR3 is made up of 16 amino acids. Germline V CDR1 and CDR2: MNHEY, SVGAGI. CDR3 sequence: CASSYSRTGGGNEQFF. The CDR3 region has the DNA TGTGCCAGCAGTTACTCTAGGACAGGGGGTGGGAATGAGCAGTTCTTC.

The chain couples TRBV14 to TRBJ2-3; 11 positions agree with TRBD2. The CDR3 contains 16 residues. V lost 1 base to trimming and J lost 5 bases; unmatched junction nucleotides: 5. Germline values: CDR1 SGHDN, CDR2 FVKESK. The CDR3 loop is CASSQVAGGPRDTQYF. The CDR3, as DNA: TGTGCCAGCAGCCAAGTAGCGGGAGGGCCGCGAGATACGCAGTATTTT.

V gene TRBV20-1 combines with J gene TRBJ2-1; D not certain. Germline assignment: CDR1 DFQATT and CDR2 SNEGSKA (reference sequence). CDR3 size: 12 residues. V was clipped by 5 bases and J by 3 bases, with 8 bases between them. The CDR3 spells CSARLGYNEQFF. The CDR3 bases are TGCAGTGCTCGATTGGGCTACAATGAGCAGTTCTTC.

This chain connects TRBV3-1 to TRBJ2-3; 7 positions agree with TRBD1. There are 15 residues in the CDR3. V dropped 4 bases and J dropped 0; count of bases not matched to a gene: 4. Per the germline V gene, CDR1 is LGHDT and CDR2 is YNNKEL (reference sequence). The CDR3 protein is CASSRRGSSTDTQYF. CDR3 nucleotides: TGTGCCAGCAGCCGCAGGGGGTCTAGCACAGATACGCAGTATTTT.

This clonotype showed up just once. The chain has TRBV11-2 and TRBJ2-7; D is perhaps TRBD1 (5 bases). V lost 5 bases and J lost 3, with 14 bases in between. CDR3 length: 14 amino acids. The germline V gene encodes CDR1 SGHAT and CDR2 FQNNGV. The CDR3 coding sequence is TGTGCCAGCAGCCACCAGACAGCCTTCTACGAGCAGTACTTC. Amino acids: CASSHQTAFYEQYF.

The chain uses TRBV7-9 and TRBJ1-4; 9 bases match TRBD1. This CDR3 is 14 amino acids long. Germline loops: CDR1 SEHNR, CDR2 FQNEAQ (reference sequence). The junction had 6 bases not matched to a gene; V was cut back by 5 bases and J by 8 bases. CDR3 in DNA: TGTGCCAGCAGCCGGGGACAGGGTCAGGAAAAACTGTTTTTT. It yields the protein CASSRGQGQEKLFF. Drawing the rest from reference TRBV7-9 and TRBJ1-4, the complete variable domain is DTGVSQNPRHKITKRGQNVTFRCDPISEHNRLYWYRQTLGQGPEFLTYFQNEAQLEKSRLLSDRFSAERPKGSFSTLEIQRTEQGDSAMYLCASSRGQGQEKLFFGSGTQLSVL.

To note about this clonotype: At one boundary the junction diverges from the germline segment, which might be a read error. The chain combines TRBV4-1 with TRBJ2-1; TRBD2 aligns across 8 bases. Germline V gene data show CDR1 as MGHRA and CDR2 as YSYEKL. The CDR3 contains 19 residues. The CDR3 bases are TGCGCCGGCAGCCCCAGGCCGGAGCGGGAGCCCCCTTCCTACAATGAGCAGTTCTTC. It is translated as CAGSPRPEREPPSYNEQFF.

V usage is TRBV27 and J usage is TRBJ2-5, with D possibly TRBD2 on 5 matching bases. Germline V gene data show CDR1 as MNHEY and CDR2 as SMNVEV (reference sequence). V was trimmed by 0 bases and J by 5 bases, leaving 10 bases between them. The CDR3 extends over 14 amino acids. This CDR3 is CASSLSGRMETQYF. For the CDR3, the DNA is TGTGCCAGCAGTTTATCAGGGAGAATGGAGACCCAGTACTTC.

The chain recombines TRBV20-1 with TRBJ2-1, with D perhaps assigned TRBD1 or TRBD2 (5 bases each). CDR1 and CDR2 (germline): DFQATT, SNEGSKA (reference sequence). Trimming shortened V by 2 bases and J by 5 bases, and 16 bases separated the two germline ends. The CDR3 spans 15 residues. The CDR3 bases are TGCAGTGCTAGATCCCATCGCGAGGGGAACAATGAGCAGTTCTTC. It codes for CSARSHREGNNEQFF.

The rearrangement uses TRBV28 and TRBJ2-7; tentative D call: TRBD2 (6 bases). Germline CDR1 is MDHEN and CDR2 is SYDVKM. The CDR3 covers 15 residues. V was cut by 4 bases and J by 5 bases, with 18 bases left in between. This CDR3 is CASSSKPGVAHEQYF. CDR3 DNA: TGTGCCAGCAGTTCCAAACCGGGAGTCGCTCACGAGCAGTACTTC. Together with reference TRBV28 and TRBJ2-7, the CDR3 gives the full variable domain: DVKVTQSSRYLVKRTGEKVFLECVQDMDHENMFWYRQDPGLGLRLIYFSYDVKMKEKGDIPEGYSVSREKKERFSLILESASTNQTSMYLCASSSKPGVAHEQYFGPGTRLTVT.

The V and J genes are TRBV27 and TRBJ2-5, with D possibly being TRBD2 (5 bases). The J call is doubtful: the DNA matches TRBJ2-7 better. Germline-derived CDR1 and CDR2 are MNHEY and SMNVEV (reference sequence). CDR3 length: 13 amino acids. The CDR3 region is CASSGNGVSEQYF. Written as DNA, the CDR3 is TGTGCCAGCAGCGGGAACGGGGTCTCCGAGCAGTACTTC.

The chain links TRBV29-1 to TRBJ2-5; D might be TRBD1 (6 bases). This CDR3 has 12 amino acids. Germline assignment: CDR1 SQVTM and CDR2 ANQGSEA. Trimming removed 3 bases from V and 3 bases from J, with 8 bases in between. The CDR3 coding sequence is TGCAGCGTTGAGGGACATGAAGAGACCCAGTACTTC. Residues: CSVEGHEETQYF. Filled out from reference TRBV29-1 and TRBJ2-5, the complete variable domain reads SAVISQKPSRDICQRGTSLTIQCQVDSQVTMMFWYRQQPGQSLTLIATANQGSEATYESGFVIDKFPISRPNLTFSTLTVSNMSPEDSSIYLCSVEGHEETQYFGPGTRLLVL.

CDR3 sequence (DNA): TGCGCCAGCAGCAAATATGACAGGGTCTCGACGCAGTATTTT. It yields the protein CASSKYDRVSTQYF. The chain combines TRBV5-1 with TRBJ2-3; 7 bases agree with TRBD1. The trim removed 4 bases at V and 9 bases at J, leaving 11 bases unmatched. Germline CDR1 SGHRS, CDR2 YFSETQ. The CDR3 is 14 residues long.

This clonotype was detected a few times. The chain uses TRBV20-1 and TRBJ2-1, with a weak D call TRBD2 (5 bases). In germline, CDR1 is DFQATT, CDR2 SNEGSKA (reference sequence). This CDR3 comprises 17 residues. V was trimmed by 6 bases and J by 0 bases, leaving 21 bases between them. This CDR3 reads CSAPKGSGAGSYNEQFF. The CDR3 DNA sequence: TGCAGTGCCCCAAAAGGGAGCGGAGCCGGCTCCTACAATGAGCAGTTCTTC.

This clonotype came up once. The chain couples TRBV10-2 to TRBJ2-5; 7 bases are shared with TRBD1. Germline CDR1 WSHSY, CDR2 SAAADI. J was trimmed by 2 bases and V by 4 bases; bases with no gene match: 7. CDR3 length: 15 residues. The CDR3: CASSAVGQPQETQYF. The CDR3 nucleotides are TGCGCCAGCAGTGCGGTGGGACAGCCTCAAGAGACCCAGTACTTC.

The chain links TRBV6-6 to TRBJ2-5; D is possibly TRBD1 (6 bases). CDR1 is MNHNY and CDR2 is SVGAGI in the germline V gene (reference sequence). The CDR3 is 15 amino acids. V was shortened by 8 bases and J by 2 bases, with 18 bases between the two germline ends. The CDR3 DNA is TGTGCCAGCTCGCCTCAGGGGTGGGGACAAGAGACCCAGTACTTC. Translating it yields CASSPQGWGQETQYF.

This clonotype appeared a few times. The CDR3 spells CASSRPPLEETQYF. In DNA form, the CDR3 reads TGTGCCAGCAGCCGCCCTCCTCTCGAAGAGACCCAGTACTTC. This chain connects TRBV4-2 to TRBJ2-5; D uncertain. Germline V gives CDR1 LGHNA, CDR2 YNFKEQ. Trimming took 4 bases from V and 3 from J, leaving 12 bases between them. The CDR3 has 14 amino acids.

The rearrangement links TRBV29-1 to TRBJ2-1; 11 bases match TRBD2. Looked up from germline, CDR1 is SQVTM and CDR2 is ANQGSEA. The CDR3 is 20 residues long. J gave up 0 bases and V 1 base, and 14 bases lay outside the gene matches. CDR3 DNA sequence: TGCAGCGTTGAAGGGGAGGAACTAGCGGGAGTTGGTAACTCCTACAATGAGCAGTTCTTC. Translating gives CSVEGEELAGVGNSYNEQFF.

The chain links TRBV12-3 or TRBV12-4 to TRBJ1-4, with no clear D. This CDR3 spans 14 amino acids. CDR3: CATEPRATNEKLFF. The DNA for the CDR3 is TGTGCGACGGAGCCCCGTGCAACTAATGAAAAACTGTTTTTT.

The CDR3 here is CASSHGAGGGMQYF. CDR3 in DNA: TGTGCCAGCAGTCACGGGGCAGGGGGAGGTATGCAGTATTTT. The chain links TRBV12-3 or TRBV12-4 to TRBJ2-3; perhaps TRBD1 as D (7 bases). Trimming cost V 5 bases and J 11 bases, with 20 bases left between them. The CDR3 is 14 residues long.

The chain recombines TRBV4-2 with TRBJ2-3, with TRBD1 matching 7 bases. Trimming cost V 5 bases and J 4 bases; bases outside gene matches: 6. CDR3 length: 14 amino acids. CDR1 and CDR2 from the germline V gene are LGHNA and YNFKEQ. CDR3 protein: CASSKIGGADTQYF. For the CDR3, the DNA is TGTGCCAGCAGCAAAATAGGGGGCGCAGATACGCAGTATTTT.

V is TRBV7-9 and J is TRBJ2-3; 9 bases fit TRBD1. The germline V gene encodes CDR1 SEHNR and CDR2 FQNEAQ (reference sequence). V lost 5 bases and J lost 5; bases outside the gene matches: 5. The CDR3 spans 14 residues. In DNA form, the CDR3 reads TGTGCCAGCAGCCCCGGGACAGGGAAAGATACGCAGTATTTT. The encoded protein is CASSPGTGKDTQYF.